The 8 T cell receptor beta chains listed next were all sequenced from one sample in a study of EBV T-cell therapy then PD-1 blockade in nasopharyngeal carcinoma. Profiling relied on immunoSEQ multiplex PCR, and the TCRdb table lists in-frame clones only, not all of them. Seen here are around 19,000 clones, under 90% observed once, and the top ten hold roughly a third. No antigen is known for these receptors. Time point of the sample: 266 days after commencement of treatment, after nivolumab therapy. Described treatment: AdE1-LMPpoly-expanded autologous EBV-specific T-cell therapy followed by anti-PD-1 nivolumab. This sample comprised CD8+ T cells from blood, obtained at day 266 from a patient whose treatment included autologous EBV-specific T cells and nivolumab. These receptors all stem from a man aged 35 to 55 with nasopharyngeal carcinoma.

This clone appeared many times. This rearrangement joins TRBV9 to TRBJ1-3; maybe TRBD1 (5 bases). The length of the CDR3 is 15 residues. Per germline, CDR1 SGDLS and CDR2 YYNGEE. The germline V and J ends were trimmed by 3 bases and 2 bases, with 12 bases remaining between them. The DNA for the CDR3 is TGTGCCAGCAGCGCCCATTGGGGGGCTGGAAACACCATATATTTT. This translates into CASSAHWGAGNTIYF.

The gene calls are TRBV4-2 and TRBJ2-3, with D possibly TRBD2 on 7 matching bases. Germline-derived CDR1 and CDR2 are LGHNA and YNFKEQ. V gave up 1 base and J gave up 0 bases, with 14 bases separating them. The CDR3 runs 17 residues. The CDR3 protein is CASSQGGGGESTDTQYF. Here the CDR3 DNA reads TGTGCCAGCAGCCAAGGGGGCGGGGGCGAAAGCACAGATACGCAGTATTTT.

The V gene is TRBV9, the J gene TRBJ2-2; 9 bases agree with TRBD1. The germline V gene encodes CDR1 SGDLS and CDR2 YYNGEE. J lost 6 bases, V lost 4 bases, and 10 bases had no gene match. The CDR3 is 16 amino acids. The CDR3 bases are TGTGCCAGCAGCATCTCCGGGACAGGGCGCCCCGGGGAGCTGTTTTTT. Translated: CASSISGTGRPGELFF.

This clone was seen just once. This chain joins TRBV4-3 and TRBJ1-5; D is perhaps TRBD1 (5 bases). Germline lookup yields CDR1 LGHNA and CDR2 YSLEER. This CDR3 comprises 13 residues. The V end lost 0 bases, the J end lost 6 bases, and 6 bases lay between the germline ends. CDR3 amino acids: CASSQDRGQPQHF. As DNA, the CDR3 is TGCGCCAGCAGCCAAGATAGGGGTCAGCCCCAGCATTTT.

This clone was counted once. The V gene is TRBV29-1, the J gene TRBJ1-2; TRBD1 aligns across 7 bases. The germline CDR1 and CDR2 sequences are SQVTM and ANQGSEA. The CDR3 totals 14 residues. The V segment lost 7 bases and the J segment 4 bases; nucleotides outside the gene matches: 12. This CDR3 is CSATDPGQFYGYTF. The DNA of the CDR3 is TGCAGCGCTACGGATCCGGGACAGTTCTATGGCTACACCTTC.

CDR3 bases: TGTGCCAGCAGTTTATTAAAGGCAGGGTTGGGCGGCTATGGCTACACCTTC. Its translation: CASSLLKAGLGGYGYTF. The V call is TRBV28, the J call TRBJ1-2; a weak D match, TRBD1 (5 bases). Deletions cut 1 base from V and 4 bases from J, with 19 bases between. Germline CDR1 reads MDHEN; CDR2 reads SYDVKM. This CDR3 is 17 amino acids long.

A note on this clone: The junction and the germline gene differ at one end; a read error may be behind it. The same CDR3 is also encoded by other DNA sequences in this sample. CDR3 loop: CASSLSENTEAFF. In DNA form, the CDR3 reads TGCGCCAGCAGCTTGTCAGAGAACACTGAGGCTTTCTTT. The V call is TRBV5-1, the J call TRBJ1-1, with D uncertain. The length of the CDR3 is 13 residues. Looked up from germline, CDR1 is SGHRS and CDR2 is YFSETQ.

The chain is built from TRBV5-6 and TRBJ2-4; TRBD2 matches at 8 bases. V shed 4 bases and J 8 bases; nucleotides not matched to a gene: 5. The CDR3 covers 13 residues. Germline V gene lookup returns CDR1 SGHDT and CDR2 YYEEEE. In DNA, the CDR3 is TGTGCCAGCAGCCCGGGGGGGATACACATTCAGTACTTC. Translated: CASSPGGIHIQYF.